This T cell receptor beta chain derives from a study of T cell repertoires in aging, cancer and after chemotherapy. Study context: Six age groups, ranging from 30 or younger to 70 or older, included the donors. Roughly 8.8 million TCR reads made up the full dataset.

TRB rearrangements spanning V, D and J were amplified using mixed TRB-A/B primers. MiXCR, applied by TCRdb to the multiplex PCR reads, yields one record per CDR3 protein. The repertoire holds more than 750 distinct CDR3 sequences, roughly two thirds seen once, with around 50% in the top ten. Notes on the study in general: In healthy donors, age-related TCR diversity loss mainly reflected lost richness.

Points on this clonotype: Its matching antigen is unknown.

Peripheral blood genomic DNA, not sorted cells or RNA, was the template. CDR1 MNHEY and CDR2 SVGAGI come from the germline V gene. The CDR3 extends over 18 amino acids. The junction had 5 bases not matched to a gene; V was cut back by 6 bases and J by 0 bases. Sequenced material: blood. This chain joins TRBV6-5 and TRBJ2-6; 13 nucleotides line up with TRBD2. This TCR was recovered from a human donor with a blood cancer. DNA of the CDR3: TGTGCCAGCAGCCAACTAGCGGGGGGGAGCTCTGGGGCCAACGTCCTGACTTTC. Its protein is CASSQLAGGSSGANVLTF.